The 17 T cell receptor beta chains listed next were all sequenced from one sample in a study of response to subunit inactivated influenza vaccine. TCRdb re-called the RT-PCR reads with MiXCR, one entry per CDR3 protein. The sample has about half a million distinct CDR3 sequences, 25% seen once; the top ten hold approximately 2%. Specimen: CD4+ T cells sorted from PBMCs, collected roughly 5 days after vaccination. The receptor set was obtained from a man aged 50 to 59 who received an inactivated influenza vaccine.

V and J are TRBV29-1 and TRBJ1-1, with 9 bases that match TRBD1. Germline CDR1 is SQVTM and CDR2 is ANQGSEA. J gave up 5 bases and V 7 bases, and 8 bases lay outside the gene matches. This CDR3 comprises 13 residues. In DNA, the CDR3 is TGCAGCGGTACTAGACAGGGGGATACTGAAGCTTTCTTT. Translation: CSGTRQGDTEAFF.

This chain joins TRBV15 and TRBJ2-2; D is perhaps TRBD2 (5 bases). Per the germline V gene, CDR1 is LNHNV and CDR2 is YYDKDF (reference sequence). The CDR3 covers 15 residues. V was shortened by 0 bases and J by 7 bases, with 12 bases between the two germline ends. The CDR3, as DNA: TGTGCCACCAGCAGAGATAAGGGCGAGGGCGGGGAGCTGTTTTTT. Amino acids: CATSRDKGEGGELFF.

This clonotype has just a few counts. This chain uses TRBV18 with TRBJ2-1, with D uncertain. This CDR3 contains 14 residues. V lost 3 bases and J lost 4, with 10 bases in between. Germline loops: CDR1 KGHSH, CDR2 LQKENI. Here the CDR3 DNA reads TGTGCCAGCTCACCCACGGTCCAATACAATGAGCAGTTCTTC. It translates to CASSPTVQYNEQFF. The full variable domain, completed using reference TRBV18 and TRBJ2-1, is NAGVMQNPRHLVRRRGQEARLRCSPMKGHSHVYWYRQLPEEGLKFMVYLQKENIIDESGMPKERFSAEFPKEGPSILRIQQVVRGDSAAYFCASSPTVQYNEQFFGPGTRLTVL.

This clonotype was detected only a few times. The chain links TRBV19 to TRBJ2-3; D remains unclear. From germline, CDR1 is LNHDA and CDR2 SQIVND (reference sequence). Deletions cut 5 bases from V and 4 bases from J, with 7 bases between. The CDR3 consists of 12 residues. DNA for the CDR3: TGTGCCAGTAGTCGTGAAGCAGATACGCAGTATTTT. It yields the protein CASSREADTQYF.

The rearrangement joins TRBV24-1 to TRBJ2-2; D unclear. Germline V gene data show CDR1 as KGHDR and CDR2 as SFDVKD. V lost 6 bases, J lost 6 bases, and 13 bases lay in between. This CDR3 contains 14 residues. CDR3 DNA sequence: TGTGCCACCAGTAGAGACTCGGCGCCCGGGGAGCTGTTTTTT. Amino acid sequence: CATSRDSAPGELFF.

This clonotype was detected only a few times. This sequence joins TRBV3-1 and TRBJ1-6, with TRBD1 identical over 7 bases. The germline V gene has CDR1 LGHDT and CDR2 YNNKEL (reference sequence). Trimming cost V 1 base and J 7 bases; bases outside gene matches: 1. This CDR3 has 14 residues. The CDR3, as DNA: TGTGCCAGCAGCCAAGCGGACAGGAATTCACCCCTCCACTTT. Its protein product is CASSQADRNSPLHF.

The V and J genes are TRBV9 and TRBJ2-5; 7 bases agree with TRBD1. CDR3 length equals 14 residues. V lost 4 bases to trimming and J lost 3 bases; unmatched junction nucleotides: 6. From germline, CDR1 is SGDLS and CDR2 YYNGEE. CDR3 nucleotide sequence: TGTGCCAGCAGCAGGGTCGGGACAGAAGAGACCCAGTACTTC. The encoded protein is CASSRVGTEETQYF.

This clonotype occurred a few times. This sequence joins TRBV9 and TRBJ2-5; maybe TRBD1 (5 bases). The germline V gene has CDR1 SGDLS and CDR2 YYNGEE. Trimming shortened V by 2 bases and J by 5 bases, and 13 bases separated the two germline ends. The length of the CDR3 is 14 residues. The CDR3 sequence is CASSVTQGGETQYF. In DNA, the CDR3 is TGTGCCAGCAGCGTCACTCAGGGTGGTGAGACCCAGTACTTC.

DNA of the CDR3: TGCAGTGCTAGAAAAGCGGGAGGTTCTTCGGCAGATACGCAGTATTTT. Translating gives CSARKAGGSSADTQYF. This chain links TRBV20-1 with TRBJ2-3, with TRBD2 matching 9 bases. The CDR3 contains 16 residues. Germline V lookup: CDR1 DFQATT, CDR2 SNEGSKA (reference sequence). Unmatched junction bases numbered 10, after V lost 2 bases and J lost 4 bases.

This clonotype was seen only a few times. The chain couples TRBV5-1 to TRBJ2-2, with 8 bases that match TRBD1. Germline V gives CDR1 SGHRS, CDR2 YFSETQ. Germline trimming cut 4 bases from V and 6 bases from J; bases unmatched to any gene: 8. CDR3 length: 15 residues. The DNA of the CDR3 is TGCGCCAGCAGCGAAGGGACAGGTGCCCCCGGGGAGCTGTTTTTT. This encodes CASSEGTGAPGELFF. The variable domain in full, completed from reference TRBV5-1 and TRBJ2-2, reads KAGVTQTPRYLIKTRGQQVTLSCSPISGHRSVSWYQQTPGQGLQFLFEYFSETQRNKGNFPGRFSGRQFSNSRSEMNVSTLELGDSALYLCASSEGTGAPGELFFGEGSRLTVL.

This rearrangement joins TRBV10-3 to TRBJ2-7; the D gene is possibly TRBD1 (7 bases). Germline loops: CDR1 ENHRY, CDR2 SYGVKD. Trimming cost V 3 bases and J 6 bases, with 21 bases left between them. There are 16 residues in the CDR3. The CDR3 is CAISEGRGQSSGEQYF. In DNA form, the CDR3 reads TGTGCCATCAGTGAAGGGCGGGGACAGTCGTCTGGCGAGCAGTACTTC.

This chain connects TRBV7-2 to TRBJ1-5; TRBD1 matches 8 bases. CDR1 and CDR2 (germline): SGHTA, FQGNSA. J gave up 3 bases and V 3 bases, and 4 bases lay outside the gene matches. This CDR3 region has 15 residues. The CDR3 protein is CASSLTGAPNQPQHF. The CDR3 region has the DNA TGTGCCAGCAGCTTGACAGGGGCCCCCAATCAGCCCCAGCATTTT.

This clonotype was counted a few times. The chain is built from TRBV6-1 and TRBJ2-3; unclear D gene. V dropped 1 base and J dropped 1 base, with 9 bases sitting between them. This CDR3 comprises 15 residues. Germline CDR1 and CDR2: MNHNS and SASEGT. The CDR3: CASSEESFGTDTQYF. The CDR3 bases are TGTGCCAGCAGTGAAGAGTCTTTCGGCACAGATACGCAGTATTTT.

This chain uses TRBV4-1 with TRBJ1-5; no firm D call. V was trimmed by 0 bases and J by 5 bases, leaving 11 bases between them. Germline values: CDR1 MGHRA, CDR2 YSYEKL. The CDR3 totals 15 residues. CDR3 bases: TGCGCCAGCAGCCAAGAACCGGGAGCGCATCAGCCCCAGCATTTT. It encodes CASSQEPGAHQPQHF.

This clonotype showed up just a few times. The CDR3 DNA reads TGTGCCAGCAGCCAAGAGGCCGGGTTGACCCAGTACTTC. Protein sequence: CASSQEAGLTQYF. The V gene is TRBV14, the J gene TRBJ2-5; D gene uncertain. Per the germline V gene, CDR1 is SGHDN and CDR2 is FVKESK. V lost 0 bases to trimming and J lost 7 bases, with 9 bases between them. This CDR3 is 13 amino acids long.

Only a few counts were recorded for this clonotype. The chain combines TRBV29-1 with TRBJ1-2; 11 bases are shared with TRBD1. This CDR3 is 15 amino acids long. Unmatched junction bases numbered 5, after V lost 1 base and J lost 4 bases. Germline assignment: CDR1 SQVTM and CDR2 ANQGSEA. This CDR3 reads CSVEGGQGDLYGYTF. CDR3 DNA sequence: TGCAGCGTTGAAGGGGGACAGGGGGATCTCTATGGCTACACCTTC.

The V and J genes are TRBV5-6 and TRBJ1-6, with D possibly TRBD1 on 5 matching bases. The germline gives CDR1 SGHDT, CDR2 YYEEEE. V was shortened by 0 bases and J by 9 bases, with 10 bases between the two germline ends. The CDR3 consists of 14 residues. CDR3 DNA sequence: TGTGCCAGCAGCTTGGCCGGGGGTATTTCACCCCTCCACTTT. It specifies CASSLAGGISPLHF.